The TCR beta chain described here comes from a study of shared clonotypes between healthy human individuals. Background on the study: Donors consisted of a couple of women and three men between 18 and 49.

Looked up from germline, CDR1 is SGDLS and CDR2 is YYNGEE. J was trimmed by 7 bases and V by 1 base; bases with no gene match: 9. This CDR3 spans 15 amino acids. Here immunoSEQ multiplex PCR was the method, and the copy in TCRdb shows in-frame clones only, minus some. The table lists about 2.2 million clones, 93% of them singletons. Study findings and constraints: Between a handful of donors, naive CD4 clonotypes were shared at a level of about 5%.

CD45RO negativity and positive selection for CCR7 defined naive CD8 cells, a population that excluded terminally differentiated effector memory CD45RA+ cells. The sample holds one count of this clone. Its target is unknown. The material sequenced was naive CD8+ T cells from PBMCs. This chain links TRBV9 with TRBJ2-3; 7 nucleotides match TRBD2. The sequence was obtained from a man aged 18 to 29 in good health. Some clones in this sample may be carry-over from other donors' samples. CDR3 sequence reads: CASSVSGAIGYTQYF. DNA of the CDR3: TGTGCCAGCAGCGTAAGCGGGGCGATAGGGTATACGCAGTATTTT.